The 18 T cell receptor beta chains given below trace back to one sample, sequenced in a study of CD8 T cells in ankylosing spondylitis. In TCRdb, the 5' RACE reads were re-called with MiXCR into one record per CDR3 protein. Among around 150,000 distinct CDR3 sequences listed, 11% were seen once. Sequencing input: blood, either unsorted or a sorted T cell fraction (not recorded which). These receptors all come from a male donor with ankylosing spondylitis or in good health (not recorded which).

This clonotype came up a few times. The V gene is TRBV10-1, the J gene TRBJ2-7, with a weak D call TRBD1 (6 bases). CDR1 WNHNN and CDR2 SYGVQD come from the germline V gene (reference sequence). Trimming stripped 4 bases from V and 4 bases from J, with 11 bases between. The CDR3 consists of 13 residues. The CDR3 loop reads CASSAETGYEQYF. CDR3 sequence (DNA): TGCGCCAGCAGTGCCGAAACAGGGTACGAGCAGTACTTC.

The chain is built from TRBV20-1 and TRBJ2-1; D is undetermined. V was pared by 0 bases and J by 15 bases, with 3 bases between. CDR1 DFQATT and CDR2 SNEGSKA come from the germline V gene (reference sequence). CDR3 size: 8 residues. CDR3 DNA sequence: TGCAGTGCTAGAGATTTGTTCTTC. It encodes CSARDLFF.

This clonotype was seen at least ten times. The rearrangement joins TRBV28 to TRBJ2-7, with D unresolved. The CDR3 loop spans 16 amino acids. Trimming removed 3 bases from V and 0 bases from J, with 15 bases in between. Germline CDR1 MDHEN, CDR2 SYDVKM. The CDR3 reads CASSFRKGSYSYEQYF. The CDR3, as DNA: TGTGCCAGCAGTTTTAGGAAAGGCAGCTACTCCTACGAGCAGTACTTC.

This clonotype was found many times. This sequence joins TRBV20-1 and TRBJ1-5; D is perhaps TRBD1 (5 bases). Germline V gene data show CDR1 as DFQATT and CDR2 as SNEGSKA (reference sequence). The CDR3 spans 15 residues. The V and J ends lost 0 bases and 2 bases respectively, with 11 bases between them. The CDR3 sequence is CSARDRVGGNQPQHF. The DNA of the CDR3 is TGCAGTGCTAGAGATCGGGTAGGGGGCAATCAGCCCCAGCATTTT.

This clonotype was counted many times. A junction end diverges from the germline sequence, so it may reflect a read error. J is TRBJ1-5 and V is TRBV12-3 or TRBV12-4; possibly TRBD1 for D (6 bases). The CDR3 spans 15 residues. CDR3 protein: CASSLGGGNNQPQHF. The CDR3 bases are TGTGCCAGCAGCTTAGGGGGTGGTAACAATCAGCCCCAGCATTTT.

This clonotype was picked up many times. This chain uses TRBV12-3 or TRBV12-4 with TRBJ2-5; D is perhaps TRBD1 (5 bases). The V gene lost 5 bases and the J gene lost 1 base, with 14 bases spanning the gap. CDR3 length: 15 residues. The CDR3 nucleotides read TGTGCCAGCAGTCCGGAAGGACACCTCCAAGAGACCCAGTACTTC. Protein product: CASSPEGHLQETQYF.

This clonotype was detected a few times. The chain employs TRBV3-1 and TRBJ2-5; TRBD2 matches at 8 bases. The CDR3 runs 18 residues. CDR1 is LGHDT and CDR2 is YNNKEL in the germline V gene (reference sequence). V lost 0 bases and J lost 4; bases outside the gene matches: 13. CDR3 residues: CASSQDPLPGLGVETQYF. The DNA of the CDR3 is TGTGCCAGCAGCCAAGATCCGTTACCGGGACTAGGAGTAGAGACCCAGTACTTC.

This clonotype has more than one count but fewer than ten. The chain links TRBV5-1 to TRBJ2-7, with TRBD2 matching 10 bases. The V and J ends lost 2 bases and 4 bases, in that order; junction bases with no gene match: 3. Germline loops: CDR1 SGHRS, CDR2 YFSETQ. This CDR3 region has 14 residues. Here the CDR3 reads CASSLAGGRYEQYF. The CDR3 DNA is TGCGCCAGCAGCTTAGCGGGAGGGCGTTACGAGCAGTACTTC.

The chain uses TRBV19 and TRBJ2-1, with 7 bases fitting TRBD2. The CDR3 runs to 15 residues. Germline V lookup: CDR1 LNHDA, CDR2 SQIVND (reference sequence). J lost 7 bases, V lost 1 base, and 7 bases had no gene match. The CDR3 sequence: CASSIAAGVTNEQFF. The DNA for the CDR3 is TGTGCCAGTAGTATAGCTGCGGGAGTGACAAATGAGCAGTTCTTC.

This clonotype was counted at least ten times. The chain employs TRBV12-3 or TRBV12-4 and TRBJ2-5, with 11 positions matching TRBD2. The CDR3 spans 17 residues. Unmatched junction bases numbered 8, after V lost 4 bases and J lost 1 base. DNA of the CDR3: TGTGCCAGCAGTTCAGGAGTAGCGGGGGGGACCCAAGAGACCCAGTACTTC. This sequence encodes CASSSGVAGGTQETQYF.

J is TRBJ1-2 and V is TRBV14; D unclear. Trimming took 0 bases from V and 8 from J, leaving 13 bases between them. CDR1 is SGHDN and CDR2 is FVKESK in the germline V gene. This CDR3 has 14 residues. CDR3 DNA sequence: TGTGCCAGCAGCCAAGATCGCTCACTGGGGGGCTACACCTTC. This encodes CASSQDRSLGGYTF.

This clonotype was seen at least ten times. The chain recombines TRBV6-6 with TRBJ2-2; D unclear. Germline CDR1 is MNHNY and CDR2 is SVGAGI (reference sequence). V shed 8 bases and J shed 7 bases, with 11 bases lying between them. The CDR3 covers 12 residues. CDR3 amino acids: CASCTPGGELFF. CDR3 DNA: TGTGCCAGCTGTACACCGGGCGGGGAGCTGTTTTTT.

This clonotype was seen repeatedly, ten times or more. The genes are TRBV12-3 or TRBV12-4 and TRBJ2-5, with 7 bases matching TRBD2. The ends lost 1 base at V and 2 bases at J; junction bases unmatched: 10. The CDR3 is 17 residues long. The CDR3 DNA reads TGTGCCAGCAGTTTAGAGGAGCAGCGGGGCCCACAAGAGACCCAGTACTTC. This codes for CASSLEEQRGPQETQYF.

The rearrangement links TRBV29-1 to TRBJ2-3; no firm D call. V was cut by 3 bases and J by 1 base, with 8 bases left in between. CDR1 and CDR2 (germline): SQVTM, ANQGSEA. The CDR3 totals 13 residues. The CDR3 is CSVEGGGTDTQYF. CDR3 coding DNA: TGCAGCGTTGAGGGTGGGGGCACAGATACGCAGTATTTT.

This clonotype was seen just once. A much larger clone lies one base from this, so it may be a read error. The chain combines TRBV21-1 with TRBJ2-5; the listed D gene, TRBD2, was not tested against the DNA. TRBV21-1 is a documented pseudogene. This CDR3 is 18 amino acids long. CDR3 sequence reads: CASSKELPLTTYQETQYF. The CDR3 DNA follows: TGTGCCAGCAGCAAAGAGCTACCTCTGACTACGTACCAAGAGACCCAGTACTTC.

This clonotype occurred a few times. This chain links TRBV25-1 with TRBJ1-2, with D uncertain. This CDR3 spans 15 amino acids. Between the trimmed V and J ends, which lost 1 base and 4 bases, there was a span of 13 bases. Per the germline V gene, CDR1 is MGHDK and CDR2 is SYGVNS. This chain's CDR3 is CASSESGGSGYGYTF. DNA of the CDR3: TGTGCCAGCAGTGAATCCGGTGGCTCGGGCTATGGCTACACCTTC.

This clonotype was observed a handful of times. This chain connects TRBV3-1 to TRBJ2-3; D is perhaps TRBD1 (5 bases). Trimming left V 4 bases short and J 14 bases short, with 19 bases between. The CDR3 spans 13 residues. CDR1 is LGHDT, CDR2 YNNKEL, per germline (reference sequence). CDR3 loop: CASSPGQANTPYF. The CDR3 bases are TGTGCCAGCAGCCCAGGGCAGGCTAATACCCCGTATTTT.

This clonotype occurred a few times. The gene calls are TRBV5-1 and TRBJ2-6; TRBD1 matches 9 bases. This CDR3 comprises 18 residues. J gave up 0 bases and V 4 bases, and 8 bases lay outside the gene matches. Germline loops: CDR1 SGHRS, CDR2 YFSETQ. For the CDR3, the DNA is TGCGCCAGCAGCCCGAAACAGGGGGCTCACTCTGGGGCCAACGTCCTGACTTTC. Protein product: CASSPKQGAHSGANVLTF.